This T cell receptor (beta chain) was identified in a study of graft-versus-host responses after intestinal transplantation (dated by TCRdb to about 2021). As for the study more broadly: The transplants that recipients got were multivisceral, liver-intestinal, or isolated intestinal. Every recipient was given anti-thymocyte globulin induction, followed by 3 to 4 years of maintenance tacrolimus and steroids. Bulk TCR-beta CDR3 sequencing was used to track graft-versus-host and host-versus-graft alloreactive T cell clones in the graft, circulation and bone marrow after intestinal transplantation. Alloreactive clones were identified by sequencing pre-transplant mixed lymphocyte reaction products and comparing these products with unstimulated pre-transplant donor and recipient T cells. A cohort of roughly 25 intestinal transplant recipients, including one retransplant, was enrolled, and 3 patients lacking pretransplant specimens were excluded. A peak of at least 4% donor T cells among recipient peripheral blood mononuclear cells was the definition used for donor T cell macrochimerism. Rather than going through the commercial service, samples from a few later patients were sequenced in-house on an Illumina MiSeq and processed with MiXCR. Study-level results and caveats: Patients with donor T cell macrochimerism had high GvH to HvG T cell clonal ratios in their allografts. Early after transplant, declines in HvG clones were associated with peak levels of circulating GvH clones. Conclusions were limited by the relatively low number and heterogeneity of intestinal transplant patients. GvH clones were found in recipient bone marrow, and some of the GvH clones appeared earlier in ileal mucosa or blood, which is consistent with an intestinal mucosal origin.

Turning to this clone: There are no base qualities to consult, and no much larger clone falls within one base.

The CDR3, cysteine through phenylalanine, is 14 amino acids long. Just CDR3 DNA is preserved here, 42 bases in frame from base 1. The V end gives up 3 bases and the J end 3 bases, leaving 3 bases in the junction not matched to a gene. The germline V gene yields SGHTA for CDR1 and FQGTGA for CDR2. Libraries were prepared through the immunoSEQ multiplex PCR assay. For most patients, genomic DNA was isolated using the Qiagen DNeasy Blood and Tissue Kit and was shipped frozen to Adaptive Biotechnologies for TCR sequencing. Adaptive Biotechnologies carried out high-throughput TCR-beta CDR3 sequencing of genomic DNA for most patients. As for the original processing: TCR sequencing data were retrieved from Adaptive's ImmunoSEQ software for 18 patients, whereas a few other patients were processed with MiXCR and VDJtools. To correct CD4 versus CD8 sorting errors, any sequence found in both subsets at a frequency ratio below 5:1 was removed. CDR3 nucleotide sequences shared by donor and recipient were removed because the origin of these sequences could not be assigned. To be classed as alloreactive, a clone needed at least 2-fold expansion over unstimulated cells and a minimum CFSE-low frequency of 0.002% (template counts) or 0.001% (read counts). Clones were considered mappable if detected in sequenced pre-transplant spleen, lymph node, or MLR CFSE-low populations of the donor or recipient. Cumulative frequency of alloreactive clones was calculated as a percentage of all sequences weighted by copy number. TCRdb provides this immuneACCESS table in a form limited to in-frame rearrangements. Some clones are lacking; in checked studies, under half of them reflect an unresolved V gene, and why the rest are absent is not known. V, J and clone size reflect that table, while D and trimming were determined from the DNA. The sample yields 10,000 or so clones; roughly 27% were counted once. The ten largest account for around 3% of the sample.

The time point label corresponds to: cells obtained before transplantation from donor or recipient. In the mixed lymphocyte reactions, some 200,000 CFSE-labeled pre-transplant responders were plated with some 200,000 irradiated violet-dye-labeled stimulators and cultured for 5 to 6 days. Proliferating CD3+CD4+CFSE-low and CD3+CD8+CFSE-low responder cells were FACS-sorted on a BD Influx sorter after the mixed lymphocyte reaction. The sequenced sample was alloreactive CD4+ T cells from a mixed lymphocyte reaction culture, obtained before intestinal transplant. The cell subset or site label, read with the paper, signifies: CFSE-low proliferating T cells sorted from roughly six-day pre-transplant mixed lymphocyte reaction (GvH or HvG direction). The origin of this receptor is a human patient who received an intestinal transplant. The chain employs TRBV7-3 and TRBJ2-7; TRBD2 aligns with 9 central bases. The CDR3 sequence is CASSLLSGSYEQYF. The sequenced DNA: TGTGCCAGCAGCTTGCTTAGCGGGAGCTACGAGCAGTACTTC. Outside the CDR3, residues come from the reference TRBV7-3 and TRBJ2-7 proteins, so the full variable domain is: GAGVSQTPSNKVTEKGKYVELRCDPISGHTALYWYRQSLGQGPEFLIYFQGTGAADDSGLPNDRFFAVRPEGSVSTLKIQRTERGDSAVYLCASSLLSGSYEQYFGPGTRLTVT.